This is a list of T cell receptor beta chains from one sample in a study of beta chain features in type 1 diabetes. Libraries were prepared by immunoSEQ multiplex PCR; TCRdb keeps only in-frame clonotypes and omits some of them. The sample contains about 640,000 clones, over 10% of which appear only once. Sequenced input: naive CD4+ T cells from blood. The receptors originated from a man in his thirties or forties with type 1 diabetes. Each CDR3 is given with its conserved first and last residue. The order of the fields is V gene, J gene, CDR3 protein.

TRBV7-2	TRBJ2-7	CASSMGQAYPSYEQYF
TRBV7-9	TRBJ1-2	CASSPRGAGGVGYTF
TRBV7-6	TRBJ2-7	CASSLEGAGYEQYF
TRBV28	TRBJ2-7	CASSPSLTVSYEQYF
TRBV18	TRBJ2-4	CASSPLGSAKNIQYF
TRBV2	TRBJ2-2	CASSESTGELFF
TRBV7-6	TRBJ1-3	CASSPGTASGNTIYF
TRBV4-1	TRBJ1-5	CASSQGGTDNQPQHF
TRBV19	TRBJ1-4	CASTIAGTGDEKLFF
TRBV5-1	TRBJ1-2	CASSADGFYAYTF
TRBV30	TRBJ1-5	CAWSGGHSSNQPQHF
TRBV7-2	TRBJ2-1	CASSFGQGGYNEQFF
TRBV5-1	TRBJ2-7	CASSWRQGNDEQYF
TRBV7-2	TRBJ2-3	CASSRQGLAGGTDTQYF
TRBV4-3	TRBJ1-5	CASSQGDRGFHQPQHF
TRBV6-5	TRBJ2-7	CASSYVGVLSYEQYF
TRBV23-1	TRBJ1-1	CASSQSGGKGTEAFF
TRBV18	TRBJ1-2	CASSPAGDSGYTF
TRBV7-6	TRBJ1-5	CASSLIGGSNQPQHF
TRBV5-1	TRBJ1-5	CASSEGTGDQPQHF
TRBV7-9	TRBJ1-4	CASSHPGEKLFF
TRBV7-9	TRBJ2-7	CASSLDGTGTYEQYF